Detailed here is one T cell receptor (beta chain). Germline V gene sequence: CDR1 GTSNPN, CDR2 SVGIG (reference sequence). Trimming took off 2 bases at V and 12 bases at J, with 22 bases between the two ends. CDR3 length: 15 residues. This sample is drawn from a study of control samples from healthy donors and cancer patients. Libraries were prepared by immunoSEQ multiplex PCR; TCRdb keeps only in-frame clonotypes and omits some of them. This sample yields 150,000 or so clones, of which 85% to 95% are seen a single time; over 3.5% belongs to the top ten. This TCR was sampled from a woman in her sixties in good health. Material: blood. This chain links TRBV30 with TRBJ1-4; D remains unclear. The CDR3 reads CAWSFFSTGKKELFF. The CDR3 coding sequence is TGTGCCTGGAGTTTTTTCTCGACGGGGAAAAAAGAACTGTTTTTT.